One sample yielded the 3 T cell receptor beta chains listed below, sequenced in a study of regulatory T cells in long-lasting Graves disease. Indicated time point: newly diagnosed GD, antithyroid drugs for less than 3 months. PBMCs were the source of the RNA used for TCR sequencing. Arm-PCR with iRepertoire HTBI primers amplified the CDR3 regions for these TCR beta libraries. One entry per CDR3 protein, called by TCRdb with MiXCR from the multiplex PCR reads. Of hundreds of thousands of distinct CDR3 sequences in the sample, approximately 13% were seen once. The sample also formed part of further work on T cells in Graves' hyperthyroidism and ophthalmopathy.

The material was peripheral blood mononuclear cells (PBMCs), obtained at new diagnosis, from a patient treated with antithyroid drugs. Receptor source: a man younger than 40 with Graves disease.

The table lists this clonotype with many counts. For the CDR3, the DNA is TGTGCCAGCCGCATTCTTGAGGGCTACACCTTC. Protein product: CASRILEGYTF. This rearrangement joins TRBV12-3 or TRBV12-4 to TRBJ1-2, with D unclear. This CDR3 region has 11 residues. Trimming removed 8 bases from V and 8 bases from J, with 12 bases in between.

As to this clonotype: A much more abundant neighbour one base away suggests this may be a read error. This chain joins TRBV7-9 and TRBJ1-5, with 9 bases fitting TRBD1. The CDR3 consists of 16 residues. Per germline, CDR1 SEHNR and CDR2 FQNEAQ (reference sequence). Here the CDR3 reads CTSSLGTTGGKEPQHF. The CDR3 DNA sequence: TGTACCAGCAGCTTAGGCACAACAGGGGGCAAGGAGCCCCAGCATTTT.

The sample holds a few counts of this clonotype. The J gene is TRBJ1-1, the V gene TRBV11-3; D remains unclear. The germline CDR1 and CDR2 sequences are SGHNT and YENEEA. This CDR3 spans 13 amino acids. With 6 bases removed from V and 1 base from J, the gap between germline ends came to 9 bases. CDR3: CASSLKQNTEAFF. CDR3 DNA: TGTGCCAGCAGTTTAAAACAGAACACTGAAGCTTTCTTT.